Included here is one T cell receptor (beta chain) sequence, with context. The data are from a study of blood T cells in healthy people across ages. PCR was performed a second time for about 7 to 11 cycles using a sample-barcoded 5' primer and a J-beta primer mix. TCRdb recomputed calls from the 5' RACE reads with MiXCR, one row per CDR3 protein. This table has hundreds of thousands of distinct CDR3 sequences, more than 50% appearing once. This CDR3 spans 16 amino acids. Trimming left V 3 bases short and J 2 bases short, with 15 bases between. Per germline, CDR1 MGHDK and CDR2 SYGVNS. This sequence was found in a man in his forties or fifties in good health. The chain uses TRBV25-1 and TRBJ2-3; D tentatively fits TRBD1 or TRBD2 (6 bases each). Sequencing used blood. CDR3 residues: CASSDSLRGATDTQYF. For the CDR3, the DNA is TGTGCCAGCAGTGATTCCCTTAGGGGGGCCACAGATACGCAGTATTTT. Together with reference TRBV25-1 and TRBJ2-3, the CDR3 gives the full variable domain: EADIYQTPRYLVIGTGKKITLECSQTMGHDKMYWYQQDPGMELHLIHYSYGVNSTEKGDLSSESTVSRIRTEHFPLTLESARPSHTSQYLCASSDSLRGATDTQYFGPGTRLTVL.